The 3 T cell receptor beta chains in this list originate from one sample, sequenced in a study of T-cell memory formation after mild COVID-19. TCRdb reprocessed the 5' RACE reads with MiXCR, giving one entry per CDR3 protein. This sample has a few hundred thousand distinct CDR3 sequences, with approximately 19% found just once. Specimen: PBMCs or a T cell subset sorted from them (not recorded which). The receptors here all came from a man aged 18 to 30 who had mild COVID-19 (a few samples of this study predate the infection). Cell type and time point are not known.

This clonotype was counted once. This chain links TRBV20-1 with TRBJ2-3, with D possibly being TRBD1 or TRBD2 (5 bases each). Germline assignment: CDR1 DFQATT and CDR2 SNEGSKA (reference sequence). Trimming removed 6 bases from V and 3 bases from J, with 16 bases in between. The CDR3 spans 14 residues. In DNA form, the CDR3 reads TGCAGTGCCGGGGCTCAGAAGGATACAGATACGCAGTATTTT. This gives the protein CSAGAQKDTDTQYF.

The CDR3 DNA sequence: TGTGCCAGCAGACCGGGGGGGCGCACAGATACGCAGTATTTT. This codes for CASRPGGRTDTQYF. This chain connects TRBV7-9 to TRBJ2-3; TRBD2 aligns across 8 bases. The ends lost 6 bases at V and 1 base at J; junction bases unmatched: 3. The CDR3 contains 14 residues. CDR1 SEHNR and CDR2 FQNEAQ come from the germline V gene (reference sequence).

This clonotype came up a few times. The chain combines TRBV3-1 with TRBJ1-2, with 7 bases fitting TRBD1. Germline loops: CDR1 LGHDT, CDR2 YNNKEL (reference sequence). The length of the CDR3 is 14 residues. With 5 bases clipped from V and 4 bases from J, the junction kept 7 bases outside the gene matches. This CDR3 reads CASSARDSPYGYTF. The CDR3 DNA sequence: TGTGCCAGCAGCGCCCGGGACAGCCCCTATGGCTACACCTTC.